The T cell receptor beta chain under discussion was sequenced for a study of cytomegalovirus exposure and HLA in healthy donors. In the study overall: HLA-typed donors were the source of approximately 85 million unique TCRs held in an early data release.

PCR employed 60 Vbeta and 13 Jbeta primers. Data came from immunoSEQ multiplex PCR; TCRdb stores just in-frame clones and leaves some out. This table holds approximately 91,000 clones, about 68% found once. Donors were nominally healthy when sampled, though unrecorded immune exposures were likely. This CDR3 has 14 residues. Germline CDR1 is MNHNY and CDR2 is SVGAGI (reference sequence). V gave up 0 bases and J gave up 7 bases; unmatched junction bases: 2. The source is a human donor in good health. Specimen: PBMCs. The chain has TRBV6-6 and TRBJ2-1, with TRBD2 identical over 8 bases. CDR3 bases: TGTGCCAGCAGTTACTCTCGCGGGGGGAATGAGCAGTTCTTC. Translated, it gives CASSYSRGGNEQFF.